This T cell receptor (beta chain) was sequenced in a study of T cell responses to AZD1222 COVID-19 vaccine. As for the study in general: Second doses were pooled across both intervals (about 4 or about 12 weeks). Study observations and caveats: The repertoires were collected only after the peak T cell response. It should be noted that donors were predominantly white British and more often female, and clonal diversity was possibly underestimated.

TCRdb keeps only in-frame clones here, not all; method: immunoSEQ multiplex PCR. This table holds 120,000 or so clones, 90% found once. As for this clone: The antigen is not known.

Germline V lookup: CDR1 MGHRA, CDR2 YSYEKL. Trimming took off 0 bases at V and 8 bases at J, with 9 bases between the two ends. The CDR3 is 13 amino acids. V is TRBV4-1 and J is TRBJ2-3, with D possibly being TRBD2 (6 bases). The receptor comes from an adult in good health. The sequencing here drew on peripheral blood, taken on day 0 of AZD1222 vaccination. CDR3 amino acids: CASSQDRGTTQYF. CDR3 in DNA: TGCGCCAGCAGCCAAGATCGGGGGACTACGCAGTATTTT.